This TCR beta chain emerged from a study of T cell changes during pregnancy in multiple sclerosis. The ends were cut back, 0 bases at V and 3 bases at J, with 14 bases in the middle. Germline CDR1 is LGHNA and CDR2 is YNFKEQ. The length of the CDR3 is 16 residues. This clone was observed a handful of times. TCRdb keeps only in-frame clones here, not all; method: immunoSEQ multiplex PCR. The sample consists of 20,000 or so clones, around 86% of them appearing once. The TCR originated in a female donor in good health, enrolled as a control in a pregnancy study. The sample here was CD8+ T cells from peripheral blood mononuclear cells, taken in the third trimester of pregnancy. The rearrangement joins TRBV4-2 to TRBJ1-1, with a tentative D call TRBD1 (5 bases). CDR3: CASSQDHGGKDTEAFF. The CDR3 nucleotides are TGTGCCAGCAGCCAAGATCACGGGGGGAAGGACACTGAAGCTTTCTTT.